A single sample gave rise to the 4 T cell receptor beta chains below, sequenced in a study of multiple sclerosis patients with progressive multifocal leukoencephalopathy. Time point described: before natalizumab initiation. The method was immunoSEQ multiplex PCR; TCRdb's version includes in-frame clones alone and lacks a portion of them. This sample has 31,000 or so clones, with around nine tenths found just once. Material: PBMCs. The receptors stem from a human donor with multiple sclerosis.

V usage is TRBV7-9 and J usage is TRBJ2-1, with 9 bases aligning to TRBD1. Germline lookup yields CDR1 SEHNR and CDR2 FQNEAQ (reference sequence). The CDR3 has 13 amino acids. V was pared by 8 bases and J by 8 bases, with 7 bases of the junction left unmatched. The CDR3 nucleotides are TGTGCCAGCGACAGGGGGTCACACGATGAGCAGTTCTTC. This gives the protein CASDRGSHDEQFF.

The chain employs TRBV2 and TRBJ2-3; 8 bases are shared with TRBD2. Looked up from germline, CDR1 is SNHLY and CDR2 is FYNNEI. This CDR3 has 16 residues. V lost 6 bases to trimming and J lost 4 bases; unmatched junction nucleotides: 12. CDR3 sequence (DNA): TGTGCCAGCAGAGGGGATCGAGCGGGAGTATCAGATACGCAGTATTTT. This translates into CASRGDRAGVSDTQYF.

The DNA for the CDR3 is TGTGCCAGCTCACCCTCCGGGACGGCCAACCAGCCCCAGCATTTT. This sequence encodes CASSPSGTANQPQHF. The chain is built from TRBV18 and TRBJ1-5; D possibly corresponds to TRBD1 (5 bases). Trimming removed 3 bases from V and 7 bases from J, with 16 bases in between. From germline, CDR1 is KGHSH and CDR2 LQKENI. The length of the CDR3 is 15 residues. The full variable domain, in which reference TRBV18 and TRBJ1-5 provide the parts outside the CDR3, is NAGVMQNPRHLVRRRGQEARLRCSPMKGHSHVYWYRQLPEEGLKFMVYLQKENIIDESGMPKERFSAEFPKEGPSILRIQQVVRGDSAAYFCASSPSGTANQPQHFGDGTRLSIL.

This chain links TRBV7-9 with TRBJ2-3; D gene ambiguous. The CDR3 has 12 amino acids. Germline V lookup: CDR1 SEHNR, CDR2 FQNEAQ (reference sequence). Trimming shortened V by 1 base and J by 6 bases, and 5 bases separated the two germline ends. The CDR3 protein is CASSLVDDTQYF. The CDR3 nucleotides read TGTGCCAGCAGCTTAGTAGATGATACGCAGTATTTT.